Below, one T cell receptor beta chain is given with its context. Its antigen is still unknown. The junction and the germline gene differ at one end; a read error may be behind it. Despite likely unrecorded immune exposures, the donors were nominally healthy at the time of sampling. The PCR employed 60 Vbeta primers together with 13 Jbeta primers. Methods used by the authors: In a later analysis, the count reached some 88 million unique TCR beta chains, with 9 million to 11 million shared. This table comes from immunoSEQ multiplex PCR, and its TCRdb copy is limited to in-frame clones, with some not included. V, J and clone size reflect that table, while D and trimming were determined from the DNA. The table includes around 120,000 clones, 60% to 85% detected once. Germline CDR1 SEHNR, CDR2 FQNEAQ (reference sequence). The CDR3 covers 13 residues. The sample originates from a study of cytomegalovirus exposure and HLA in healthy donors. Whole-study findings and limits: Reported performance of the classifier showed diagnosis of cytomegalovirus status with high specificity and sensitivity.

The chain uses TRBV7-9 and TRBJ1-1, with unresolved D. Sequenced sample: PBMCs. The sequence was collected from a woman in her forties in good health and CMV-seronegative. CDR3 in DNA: TGTTCCAGCAGCCCGTTACAGAACACTGAAGCTTTCTTT. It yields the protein CSSSPLQNTEAFF.